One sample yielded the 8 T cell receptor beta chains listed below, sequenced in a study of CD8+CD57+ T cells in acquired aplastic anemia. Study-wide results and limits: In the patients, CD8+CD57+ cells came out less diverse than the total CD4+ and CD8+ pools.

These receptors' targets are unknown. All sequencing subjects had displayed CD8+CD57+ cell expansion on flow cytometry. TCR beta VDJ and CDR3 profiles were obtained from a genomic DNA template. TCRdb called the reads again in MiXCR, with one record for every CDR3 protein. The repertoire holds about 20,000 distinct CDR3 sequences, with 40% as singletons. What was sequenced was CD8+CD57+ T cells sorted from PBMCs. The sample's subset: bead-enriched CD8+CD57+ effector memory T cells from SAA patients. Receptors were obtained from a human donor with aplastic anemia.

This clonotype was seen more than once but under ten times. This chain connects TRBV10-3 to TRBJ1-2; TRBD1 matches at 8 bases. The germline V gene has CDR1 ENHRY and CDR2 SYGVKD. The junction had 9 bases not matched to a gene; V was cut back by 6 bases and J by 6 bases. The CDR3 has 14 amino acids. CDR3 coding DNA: TGTGCCATCAGGCGGACAGGGCAGGAGGATGGCTACACCTTC. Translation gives CAIRRTGQEDGYTF.

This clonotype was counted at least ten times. The CDR3 region has the DNA TGTGCCAGCAGTGAAGCGGGGGGCACAGATACGCAGTATTTT. Its translation: CASSEAGGTDTQYF. This chain links TRBV6-4 with TRBJ2-3, with 8 bases lining up with TRBD2. Germline V gene sequence: CDR1 MRHNA, CDR2 SNTAGT. This CDR3 is 14 amino acids long. V lost 3 bases, J lost 1 base, and 0 bases stayed unmatched.

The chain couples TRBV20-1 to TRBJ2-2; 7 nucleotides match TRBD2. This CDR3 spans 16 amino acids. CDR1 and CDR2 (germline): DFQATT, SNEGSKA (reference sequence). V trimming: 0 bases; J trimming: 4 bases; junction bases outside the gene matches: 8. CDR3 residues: CSARDRAGKVTGELFF. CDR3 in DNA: TGCAGTGCTAGAGATAGAGCGGGGAAGGTCACCGGGGAGCTGTTTTTT.

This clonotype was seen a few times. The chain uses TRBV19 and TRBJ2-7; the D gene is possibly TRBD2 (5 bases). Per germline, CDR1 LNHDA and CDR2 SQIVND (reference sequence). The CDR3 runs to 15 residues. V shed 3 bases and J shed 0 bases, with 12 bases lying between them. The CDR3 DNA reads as TGTGCCAGTAGTATCTCTGGAGGCCTCTCCTACGAGCAGTACTTC. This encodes CASSISGGLSYEQYF.

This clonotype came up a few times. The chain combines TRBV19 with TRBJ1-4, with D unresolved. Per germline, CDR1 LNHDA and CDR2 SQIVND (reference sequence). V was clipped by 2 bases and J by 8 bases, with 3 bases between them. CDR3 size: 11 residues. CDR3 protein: CASSIREKLFF. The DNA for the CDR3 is TGTGCCAGTAGTATAAGGGAAAAACTGTTTTTT.

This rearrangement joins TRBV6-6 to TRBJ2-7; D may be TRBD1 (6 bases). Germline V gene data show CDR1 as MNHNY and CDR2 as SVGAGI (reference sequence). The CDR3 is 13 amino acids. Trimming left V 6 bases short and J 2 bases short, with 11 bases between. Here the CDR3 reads CASRVRDTYEQYF. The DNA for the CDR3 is TGTGCCAGCAGGGTACGGGACACCTACGAGCAGTACTTC.

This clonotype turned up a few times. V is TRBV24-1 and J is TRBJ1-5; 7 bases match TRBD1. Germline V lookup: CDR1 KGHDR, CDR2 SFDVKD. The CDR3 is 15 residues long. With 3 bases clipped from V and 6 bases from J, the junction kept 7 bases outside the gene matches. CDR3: CATSDGQGVFQPQHF. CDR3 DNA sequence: TGTGCCACCAGTGATGGGCAGGGGGTTTTTCAGCCCCAGCATTTT.

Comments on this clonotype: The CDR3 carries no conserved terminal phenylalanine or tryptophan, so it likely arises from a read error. DNA for the CDR3: TGTGCCAGCAGCGTAGCTCTAGCGGGAGACACAGATACGCAGTATTAT. Amino acid sequence: CASSVALAGDTDTQYY. V usage is TRBV9 and J usage is TRBJ2-3, with TRBD2 identical over 10 bases. This CDR3 contains 16 residues. Losses at the gene ends were 0 bases for V and 2 bases for J; bases not matched to a gene: 3. CDR1 and CDR2 from the germline V gene are SGDLS and YYNGEE.